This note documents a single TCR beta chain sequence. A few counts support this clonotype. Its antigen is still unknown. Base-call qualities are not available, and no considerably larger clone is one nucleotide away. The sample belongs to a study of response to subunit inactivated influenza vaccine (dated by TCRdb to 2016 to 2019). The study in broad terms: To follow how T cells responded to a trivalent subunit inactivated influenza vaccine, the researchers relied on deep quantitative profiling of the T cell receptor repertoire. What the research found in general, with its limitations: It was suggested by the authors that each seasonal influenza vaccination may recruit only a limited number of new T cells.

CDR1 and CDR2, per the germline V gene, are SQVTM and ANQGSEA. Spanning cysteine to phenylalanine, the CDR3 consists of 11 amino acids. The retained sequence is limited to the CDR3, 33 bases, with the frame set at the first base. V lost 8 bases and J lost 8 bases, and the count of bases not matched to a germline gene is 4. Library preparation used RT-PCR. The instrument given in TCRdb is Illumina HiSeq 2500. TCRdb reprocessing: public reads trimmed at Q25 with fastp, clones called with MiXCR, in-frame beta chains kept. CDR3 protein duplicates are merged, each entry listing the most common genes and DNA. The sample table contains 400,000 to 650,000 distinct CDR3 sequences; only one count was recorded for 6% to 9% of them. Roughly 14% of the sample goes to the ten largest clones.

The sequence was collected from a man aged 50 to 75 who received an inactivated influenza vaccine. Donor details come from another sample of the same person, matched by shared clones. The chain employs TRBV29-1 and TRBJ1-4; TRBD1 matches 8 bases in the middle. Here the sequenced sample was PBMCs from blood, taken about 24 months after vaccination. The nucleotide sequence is TGCAGCTCACGGACAGGGGAAAAACTGTTTTTT. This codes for CSSRTGEKLFF.